This T cell receptor beta chain appears in the sequencing data of a study of T cells in Graves' hyperthyroidism and ophthalmopathy. Germline-derived CDR1 and CDR2 are LGHNA and YSLEER. The CDR3 totals 16 residues. J lost 5 bases, V lost 1 base, and 7 bases had no gene match. Amplified TCR beta CDR3 regions came from RNA transcripts. An initial round of RT-PCR targeting the TCR CDR3 relied on the HTBI primer set. TCRdb reanalysed the multiplex PCR reads using MiXCR and keeps one entry per CDR3 protein. The table has 190,000 or so distinct CDR3 sequences, about 17% seen once; the top ten hold roughly 44%.

The sequenced sample was blood. V is TRBV4-3 and J is TRBJ2-2, with 7 bases fitting TRBD1. The clonotype originates from a man in his forties or fifties with Graves' hyperthyroidism. In nucleotides, the CDR3 is TGCGCCAGCAGCCAAGCCGGAAGGGGGCTTACCGGGGAGCTGTTTTTT. As protein: CASSQAGRGLTGELFF.